Sequencing of this T cell receptor (beta chain) was carried out in a study of T-cell reconstitution after alpha-beta-depleted transplantation in children. This clonotype was seen a few times. Construction of the TCRbeta library involved unique molecular identifiers. MiXCR, applied by TCRdb to the PCR reads, yields one record per CDR3 protein. The sample holds roughly 300,000 distinct CDR3 sequences; around a tenth are singletons and the top ten take less than 2.5%. This receptor was identified in a human donor who donated a stem cell graft to a child with acute lymphoblastic leukemia. Sequenced material: PBMCs from the stem cell graft donor, taken from the stem cell graft.

This chain's CDR3 is CASSLVGGRSWEQYF. The DNA of the CDR3 is TGCGCCAGCAGCTTGGTCGGCGGGAGGTCTTGGGAGCAGTACTTC. The V call is TRBV5-1, the J call TRBJ2-7; 8 nucleotides agree with TRBD2. The germline V gene encodes CDR1 SGHRS and CDR2 YFSETQ. V dropped 0 bases and J dropped 7; count of bases not matched to a gene: 9. This CDR3 spans 15 amino acids.